The sequence of this T cell receptor (beta chain) was determined in a study of shared clonotypes between healthy human individuals. Whole-study findings and limits: It was observed that about 5% of naive CD4 clonotypes were shared across several donors. Relative to memory subsets, naive subsets generally showed larger estimated richness.

Germline V gives CDR1 SGHTA, CDR2 FQGNSA. The CDR3 has 12 residues. The V end was cut by 5 bases, the J end by 1 base, with 5 bases between. On this clone: The antigen is unknown. This sample includes further DNA sequences coding for the same CDR3.

As defined, naive CD8 cells were CD45RO-negative and positively selected for CCR7, with terminally differentiated effector memory CD45RA+ cells excluded. Every donor was a Caucasian adult from Nashville, Tennessee. The assay was run at deep level. Produced via immunoSEQ multiplex PCR; TCRdb's table is partial and in-frame only. Of millions of clones in the sample, 85% to 95% were seen once. The rearrangement joins TRBV7-2 to TRBJ2-5; no clear D. The sample consisted of naive CD8+ T cells from PBMCs. The source of this sequence is a young man in good health. Some clones in this sample may be carry-over from other donors' samples. The CDR3 DNA is TGTGCCAGCAGCCCACGCCAAGAGACCCAGTACTTC. It codes for CASSPRQETQYF.